This entry lists 3 T cell receptor beta chains sequenced from one sample in a study of monozygotic twins with inflammatory bowel disease. TCRdb reanalyzed the 5' RACE reads, giving one entry per CDR3 protein sequence and no DNA. The sample features approximately 390,000 distinct CDR3 sequences, with 2.4% in its top ten. Source material: blood. Receptor source: a human donor with ulcerative colitis or Crohn's disease, or a healthy co-twin of an affected twin (not recorded which).

The chain is built from TRBV6-1 and TRBJ2-1; without DNA, the TCRdb call of TRBD2 cannot be checked. CDR1 and CDR2 from the germline V gene are MNHNS and SASEGT. This CDR3 is built from 19 residues. CDR3 protein: CASSPPKPGLAGAYNEQFF.

The V call is TRBV15, the J call TRBJ2-7. CDR1 and CDR2 (germline): LNHNV, YYDKDF (reference sequence). CDR3 length equals 15 residues. CDR3 loop: CATSRDIRSSYEQYF.

The gene calls are TRBV5-1 and TRBJ2-1; the TCRdb D gene call, TRBD1, has no DNA to confirm it. The germline V gene has CDR1 SGHRS and CDR2 YFSETQ. The CDR3 is 13 amino acids. CDR3 residues: CASRGRGYNEQFF.